One TCR beta chain is described in this entry. Its antigen is not yet known. The record has no base qualities; no much larger clone is one base away. The treatment or condition label for this specimen denotes: about 20 received Ad26.COV2.S at low or high dose, single or two shots; about 5 received placebo; per-sample allocation not given. Repertoires of vaccine and placebo recipients were sequenced from samples taken on day 63 after the first injection. Between 29 July and 7 August 2020, Cohort 1b enrolled 25 adults aged 18-55 years at one site in Boston, USA. As a vaccine, Ad26.COV2.S was a replication-incompetent adenovirus type 26 vector that expressed a prefusion-stabilized SARS-CoV-2 spike protein derived from the original Wuhan strain. V loses 3 bases of germline sequence and J loses 5 bases, and the interval between the two ends is 10 bases. In the germline V gene (reference sequence), CDR1 corresponds to LGHDT and CDR2 to YNNKEL. The cysteine opens and the phenylalanine closes a CDR3 of 13 amino acids. The retained sequence is limited to the CDR3, 39 bases, with the frame set at the first base.

The sample originates from a study of Ad26.COV2.S vaccination and SARS-CoV-2 variants listed by TCRdb under 2021. Turning to the overall study: Vaccine-arm donors were drawn from COV1001, a multicentre, randomized, double-blind, placebo-controlled phase I-IIa trial of Ad26.COV2.S in healthy adults. Ad26.COV2.S was given intramuscularly at 5x10^10 or 1x10^11 viral particles, as a single shot or as two shots 56 days apart. The specificity and breadth of SARS-CoV-2-reactive T cell receptors after Ad26.COV2.S vaccination were assessed by TCRbeta repertoire sequencing. A total of approximately 30 samples were included in the TCR-sequenced set, comprising 19 Ad26.COV2.S vaccine recipients, 5 placebo recipients and 8 SARS-CoV-2 convalescent individuals. Trial participants were randomized into five groups of five, in which low-dose or high-dose Ad26.COV2.S was given once or twice, or placebo was given on both occasions. Blinding of investigators to trial group allocation was maintained during experiments and outcome assessment.

The study at large found these results: Spike-specific TCR breadth was higher in Ad26.COV2.S recipients than in placebo recipients (P = 0.0014). Substantial breadth of spike-specific CD8+ and CD4+ T cell responses was reported after vaccination. Comparable non-spike TCR breadth was observed between vaccine and placebo recipients, consistent with only spike being contained in the vaccine. The study was not powered to compare responses between vaccine doses or regimens. According to the authors, total T cell responses may have been underestimated by the TCR breadth and depth analyses.

TCRbeta CDR3 regions were sequenced with the immunoSEQ Assay. After extraction, genomic DNA underwent amplification by bias-controlled multiplex PCR, followed by high-throughput sequencing. The paper's processing steps were these. To quantify the absolute abundance of every unique TCRbeta CDR3 region, sequences were collapsed and filtered. T cell fraction was estimated by normalizing TCRbeta template counts to usable DNA, with usable DNA measured through amplification of reference genes found in all nucleated cells. Repertoire TCRs were annotated as SARS-CoV-2-specific by exact matching of V gene, CDR3 amino acid sequence and J gene to a known reactive TCR set. The reference SARS-CoV-2 TCR set came from MIRA and was filtered for enrichment in COVID-19-positive ImmuneCODE repertoires, removing public or cross-reactive TCRs. Drawing on the MIRA antigens, annotated TCRs were analysed further at the level of specific ORF or position within ORF. Breadth was defined as annotated unique rearrangements over total unique productive rearrangements; depth was the summed frequency of those rearrangements. Two-sided Wilcoxon rank-sum tests were used to compare TCR breadth between groups. TCRdb retrieved this table from immuneACCESS and kept in-frame rearrangements only. Not all clones are present; in checked studies, unresolved V genes account for under half, and no reason is known for the remainder. The DNA was the basis for D and trimming; V, J and clone size are from that table. For this sample there are a few hundred thousand clones; more than 75% appear just once. 3.4% of the sample is in the top ten clones.

This receptor chain uses TRBV3-1 (or the pseudogene TRBV3-2) and TRBJ1-2, and the D gene may be TRBD1, 5 bases matching. The clonotype comes from a person between 18 and 59 years old who received the Ad26.COV2.S COVID-19 vaccine or a placebo. This specimen consisted of peripheral blood, obtained in a trial of Ad26.COV2.S vaccine versus placebo. The CDR3 protein: CASSQAGIYGYTF. Read as DNA, the sequence is TGTGCCAGCAGCCAGGCAGGGATTTATGGCTACACCTTC.